The 14 T cell receptor beta chains listed next were all sequenced from one sample in a study of T cells after yellow fever vaccination. One entry per CDR3 protein results from TCRdb running MiXCR on the 5' RACE reads. The table shows approximately 300,000 distinct CDR3 sequences, with around 7% occurring only once. The sample was PBMCs, taken roughly 45 days after the first yellow fever vaccination. These TCRs come from a man between 18 and 29 years old who received the YFV17D yellow fever vaccine.

The chain has TRBV5-1 and TRBJ2-2; TRBD1 matches at 7 bases. Germline CDR1 is SGHRS and CDR2 is YFSETQ. CDR3 length equals 18 residues. After removal of 4 bases from V and 7 bases from J, the junction contained 19 bases not matched to a gene. CDR3 DNA: TGCGCCAGCAGCCGGGACAGCCTGAGAGTGGGCAGTGGCGGGGAGCTGTTTTTT. Translation gives CASSRDSLRVGSGGELFF. Based on the CDR3 plus reference TRBV5-1 and TRBJ2-2, the full variable domain is KAGVTQTPRYLIKTRGQQVTLSCSPISGHRSVSWYQQTPGQGLQFLFEYFSETQRNKGNFPGRFSGRQFSNSRSEMNVSTLELGDSALYLCASSRDSLRVGSGGELFFGEGSRLTVL.

The sample holds many counts of this clonotype. J is TRBJ1-2 and V is TRBV15, with D unclear. This CDR3 contains 13 residues. The ends were cut back, 2 bases at V and 8 bases at J, with 12 bases in the middle. Germline CDR1 is LNHNV and CDR2 is YYDKDF (reference sequence). The CDR3 DNA is TGTGCCACCAGCAGACCCGGACGGGGAGGCTACACCTTC. Protein sequence: CATSRPGRGGYTF.

V and J are TRBV4-2 and TRBJ2-1; a possible D gene is TRBD2 (6 bases). CDR1 and CDR2 from the germline V gene are LGHNA and YNFKEQ. The germline V and J ends were trimmed by 5 bases and 0 bases, with 17 bases remaining between them. The CDR3 runs 17 residues. Written as DNA, the CDR3 is TGTGCCAGCAGCACACCATTACGGGGGAGCTCCTACAATGAGCAGTTCTTC. Translating gives CASSTPLRGSSYNEQFF.

This clonotype was found a few times. This sequence joins TRBV20-1 and TRBJ2-7, with D unclear. Trimming cost V 4 bases and J 4 bases, with 14 bases left between them. The CDR3 is made up of 13 amino acids. Per the germline V gene, CDR1 is DFQATT and CDR2 is SNEGSKA (reference sequence). CDR3 sequence: CSATGPVGYEQYF. The CDR3 DNA is TGCAGTGCTACTGGCCCCGTGGGGTACGAGCAGTACTTC.

This chain links TRBV5-6 with TRBJ1-2; 7 bases agree with TRBD1. CDR3 length equals 14 residues. CDR1 is SGHDT, CDR2 YYEEEE, per germline. The V and J ends lost 3 bases and 4 bases, in that order; junction bases with no gene match: 6. The CDR3 DNA sequence: TGTGCCAGCAGCTGGGGGACAGCTCCCTATGGCTACACCTTC. Encoded protein: CASSWGTAPYGYTF.

This clonotype was counted between two and nine times. The chain recombines TRBV10-3 with TRBJ1-2; the D gene is possibly TRBD1 (6 bases). Germline loops: CDR1 ENHRY, CDR2 SYGVKD. This CDR3 is 12 amino acids long. The V gene lost 7 bases and the J gene lost 4 bases, with 10 bases spanning the gap. The CDR3 is CAITADSYGYTF. In nucleotides, the CDR3 is TGTGCCATCACCGCGGACAGCTATGGCTACACCTTC.

The sample holds a few counts of this clonotype. CDR3 DNA sequence: TGCAGCGTGGGACAGGACCCGAACACCGGGGAGCTGTTTTTT. It yields the protein CSVGQDPNTGELFF. This chain joins TRBV29-1 and TRBJ2-2; 8 bases agree with TRBD1. CDR3 length equals 14 residues. Germline values: CDR1 SQVTM, CDR2 ANQGSEA. V was clipped by 6 bases and J by 0 bases; unmatched bases: 3.

V and J are TRBV28 and TRBJ2-3, with D perhaps TRBD2 (6 bases). V lost 7 bases and J 2 bases, leaving 16 bases between the germline ends. CDR1 and CDR2 from the germline V gene are MDHEN and SYDVKM. This CDR3 has 15 amino acids. The CDR3 loop reads CASKRLVSLTDTQYF. Written as DNA, the CDR3 is TGTGCCAGCAAAAGACTAGTCAGCCTCACAGATACGCAGTATTTT.

This clonotype was counted many times. The V and J genes are TRBV2 and TRBJ1-5, with D possibly TRBD1 on 6 matching bases. CDR1 SNHLY and CDR2 FYNNEI come from the germline V gene. This CDR3 spans 19 amino acids. The V end lost 4 bases, the J end lost 0 bases, and 22 bases lay between the germline ends. CDR3 in amino acids: CASSALAWTADYSNQPQHF. The CDR3 DNA is TGTGCCAGCAGTGCTTTGGCCTGGACAGCCGATTATAGCAATCAGCCCCAGCATTTT.

This clonotype was seen a few times. This chain links TRBV5-1 with TRBJ1-1; 8 positions agree with TRBD1. The V gene's germline CDR1 is SGHRS and CDR2 YFSETQ. Unmatched junction bases numbered 8, after V lost 4 bases and J lost 6 bases. This CDR3 is built from 14 residues. The CDR3 DNA reads as TGCGCCAGCAGCCGAGACAGGGGAGAGTCTGAAGCTTTCTTT. Its translation is CASSRDRGESEAFF.

The rearrangement uses TRBV12-3 or TRBV12-4 and TRBJ2-2; no definite D call. V was cut by 7 bases and J by 2 bases, with 11 bases left in between. The CDR3 length is 14 residues. The DNA of the CDR3 is TGTGCCAGCACGGGCACCCGAAACACCGGGGAGCTGTTTTTT. Translation gives CASTGTRNTGELFF.

This clonotype was found a few times. V and J are TRBV12-3 or TRBV12-4 and TRBJ1-2; D is ambiguous. The CDR3 is 15 residues long. V gave up 2 bases and J gave up 8 bases, with 18 bases separating them. In DNA form, the CDR3 reads TGTGCCAGCAGTTTAATCGGAAACAGAGCTAGCGGCTACACCTTC. It translates to CASSLIGNRASGYTF.

In its sample, this clonotype was seen a few times. This chain links TRBV6-2 or TRBV6-3 with TRBJ2-7; D possibly matches TRBD1 or TRBD2 (6 bases each). The CDR3 runs 15 residues. V shed 2 bases and J shed 9 bases, with 20 bases lying between them. CDR1 and CDR2 (germline): MNHEY, SVGEGT. CDR3 in amino acids: CASSYVERGPRGQYF. For the CDR3, the DNA is TGTGCCAGCAGTTACGTCGAACGGGGGCCACGGGGGCAGTACTTC.

The chain uses TRBV5-1 and TRBJ2-1; tentative D call: TRBD1 (6 bases). Germline V gene sequence: CDR1 SGHRS, CDR2 YFSETQ. The V end was cut by 4 bases, the J end by 8 bases, with 16 bases between. The length of the CDR3 is 14 residues. The CDR3 region has the DNA TGCGCCAGCAGCGACGGACAGCTTTCGGATGAGCAGTTCTTC. It yields the protein CASSDGQLSDEQFF.